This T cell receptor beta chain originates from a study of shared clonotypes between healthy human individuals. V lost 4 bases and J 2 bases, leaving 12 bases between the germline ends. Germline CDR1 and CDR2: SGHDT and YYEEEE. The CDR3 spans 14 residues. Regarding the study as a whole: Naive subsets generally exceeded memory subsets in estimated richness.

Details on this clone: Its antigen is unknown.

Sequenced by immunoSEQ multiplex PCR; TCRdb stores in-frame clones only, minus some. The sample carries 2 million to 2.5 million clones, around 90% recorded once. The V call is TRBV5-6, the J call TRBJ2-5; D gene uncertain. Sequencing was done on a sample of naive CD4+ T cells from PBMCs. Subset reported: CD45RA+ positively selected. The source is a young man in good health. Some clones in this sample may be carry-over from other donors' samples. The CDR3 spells CASSPLMGQETQYF. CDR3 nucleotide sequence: TGTGCCAGCAGCCCCCTGATGGGTCAAGAGACCCAGTACTTC.